This T cell receptor (beta chain) comes out of a study of blood T cells in healthy people across ages. Regarding the study as a whole: Per million T cells, TCR beta diversity dropped roughly linearly as age increased.

Using a J-beta primer mix together with a sample-barcoded 5' primer, a second PCR was run for roughly 7 to 12 cycles. From the 5' RACE reads, TCRdb called clonotypes with MiXCR, one entry per CDR3 protein. The sample consists of some 1.7 million distinct CDR3 sequences, 28% of them appearing once. CDR1 is SEHNR, CDR2 FQNEAQ, per germline (reference sequence). The CDR3 length is 13 residues. At least 6 micrograms of total RNA were extracted per sample. Concerning this clonotype itself: What it binds is not known.

This sequence was found in a woman aged 25-40 years in good health. The rearrangement links TRBV7-9 to TRBJ2-4; maybe TRBD1 (5 bases). The DNA matches TRBJ2-7 better at its end, which makes the J call doubtful. Sequenced: blood. This CDR3 reads CASSPQQASEQYF. The CDR3 coding sequence is TGTGCCAGCAGCCCCCAACAGGCCTCCGAGCAGTACTTC.